Below are 21 T cell receptor beta chains sequenced from a single sample in a study of spatial heterogeneity in lung cancer. Findings of the study overall: Tumors with more nonsynonymous mutations had more expanded intratumoral alpha and beta TCRs.

Their recognized antigens are unknown. Stated time point: sample taken at primary tumor resection. TCRdb itself ran the 5' RACE reads through MiXCR, one entry per CDR3 protein. This table holds 4,000 to 6,000 distinct CDR3 sequences, around 14% found once. Specimen: lung tumor tissue, collected at surgery. These receptors were collected from a female donor with early-stage non-small cell lung cancer.

This clonotype was found many times. The CDR3: CSARDRGLGNEQFF. CDR3 in DNA: TGCAGTGCTAGAGACAGGGGGCTCGGCAATGAGCAGTTCTTC. The rearrangement uses TRBV20-1 and TRBJ2-1; TRBD1 agrees at 8 bases. This CDR3 has 14 amino acids. Losses at the gene ends were 0 bases for V and 6 bases for J; bases not matched to a gene: 4. Germline V lookup: CDR1 DFQATT, CDR2 SNEGSKA (reference sequence).

By share of the sample, this clonotype is medium-sized. This sequence joins TRBV6-6 and TRBJ2-4; possibly TRBD1 or TRBD2 for D (6 bases each). V was cut by 0 bases and J by 2 bases, with 14 bases left in between. In germline, CDR1 is MNHNY, CDR2 SVGAGI (reference sequence). This CDR3 contains 17 residues. The CDR3 spells CASSYSSGARSKNIQYF. CDR3 bases: TGTGCCAGCAGTTACTCGTCGGGGGCCCGGTCCAAAAACATTCAGTACTTC.

This clonotype qualifies as medium-sized. This rearrangement joins TRBV7-2 to TRBJ1-3, with D perhaps matching TRBD1 (5 bases). Trimming removed 5 bases at V and 2 bases at J, with 19 bases between. CDR1 SGHTA and CDR2 FQGNSA come from the germline V gene. This CDR3 region has 17 residues. CDR3 region: CASSPRAPMRTGNTIYF. In DNA, the CDR3 is TGTGCCAGCAGCCCCAGGGCCCCTATGAGAACTGGAAACACCATATATTTT.

This clonotype was found many times. V usage is TRBV11-2 and J usage is TRBJ2-7; 7 bases are shared with TRBD1. The junction had 5 bases not matched to a gene; V was cut back by 4 bases and J by 2 bases. This CDR3 region has 14 residues. The germline V gene encodes CDR1 SGHAT and CDR2 FQNNGV. The CDR3 DNA reads as TGTGCCAGCAGCTCTCATCAGGGGGCCTACGAGCAGTACTTC. Amino acids: CASSSHQGAYEQYF. The full variable domain, completed using reference TRBV11-2 and TRBJ2-7, is EAGVAQSPRYKIIEKRQSVAFWCNPISGHATLYWYQQILGQGPKLLIQFQNNGVVDDSQLPKDRFSAERLKGVDSTLKIQPAKLEDSAVYLCASSSHQGAYEQYFGPGTRLTVT.

This clonotype was counted at least ten times. The chain joins TRBV11-2 to TRBJ2-2; tentative D call: TRBD1 (6 bases). V lost 5 bases and J lost 5, with 12 bases in between. Germline CDR1 is SGHAT and CDR2 is FQNNGV. The length of the CDR3 is 14 residues. CDR3 loop: CASSRDRKTGELFF. As DNA, the CDR3 is TGTGCCAGCAGCCGCGACAGGAAGACCGGGGAGCTGTTTTTT.

This clonotype was seen many times. The chain uses TRBV3-1 and TRBJ2-3, with 7 bases aligning to TRBD1. Looked up from germline, CDR1 is LGHDT and CDR2 is YNNKEL (reference sequence). J lost 1 base, V lost 0 bases, and 1 base had no gene match. The CDR3 covers 15 residues. In DNA, the CDR3 is TGTGCCAGCAGCCAAGATGGGACAGGCACAGATACGCAGTATTTT. Translation gives CASSQDGTGTDTQYF.

This clonotype is medium-sized in the sample. Here the CDR3 DNA reads TGTGCCAGCAGCCGACAACACAGGTTTTCACAAGAGACCCAGTACTTC. Amino acid sequence: CASSRQHRFSQETQYF. The chain uses TRBV6-2 or TRBV6-3 and TRBJ2-5; D is possibly TRBD1 (5 bases). CDR1 is MNHEY and CDR2 is SVGEGT in the germline V gene. The CDR3 consists of 16 residues. Trimming took 6 bases from V and 2 from J, leaving 19 bases between them.

This rearrangement joins TRBV30 to TRBJ2-5; D ambiguous. Per germline, CDR1 GTSNPN and CDR2 SVGIG (reference sequence). This CDR3 region has 14 residues. The V gene lost 0 bases and the J gene lost 2 bases, with 10 bases spanning the gap. CDR3 amino acids: CAWSVIGGQETQYF. CDR3 nucleotide sequence: TGTGCCTGGAGTGTTATAGGCGGACAAGAGACCCAGTACTTC.

Sample share makes this clonotype medium-sized. The chain recombines TRBV5-8 with TRBJ1-1; 8 positions match TRBD1. This CDR3 has 14 amino acids. J gave up 4 bases and V 4 bases, and 6 bases lay outside the gene matches. Germline V gene lookup returns CDR1 SGHTS and CDR2 YDEGEE. CDR3 bases: TGTGCCAGCAGCGCACCGGGACAGGCCACTGAAGCTTTCTTT. Amino acids: CASSAPGQATEAFF.

This clonotype is medium-sized (0.01 to 0.1%). The J gene is TRBJ2-7, the V gene TRBV29-1; 8 bases agree with TRBD2. Trimming took 6 bases from V and 10 from J; bases not matched to a gene: 8. Germline CDR1 is SQVTM and CDR2 is ANQGSEA. The CDR3 spans 11 residues. The CDR3 loop reads CSVYREGGQYF. The CDR3, as DNA: TGCAGCGTGTACCGGGAGGGGGGACAGTACTTC.

The V and J genes are TRBV19 and TRBJ2-5; D perhaps matches TRBD2 (6 bases). Germline V gives CDR1 LNHDA, CDR2 SQIVND (reference sequence). This CDR3 is built from 13 residues. The V end lost 3 bases, the J end lost 5 bases, and 10 bases lay between the germline ends. The CDR3 loop is CASSMTSRETQYF. CDR3 nucleotides: TGTGCCAGTAGTATGACTAGTCGGGAGACCCAGTACTTC.

The V and J genes are TRBV28 and TRBJ2-1; D unresolved. The CDR3 extends over 15 amino acids. V lost 3 bases and J 0 bases, leaving 9 bases between the germline ends. The germline gives CDR1 MDHEN, CDR2 SYDVKM. CDR3 sequence (DNA): TGTGCCAGCAGTTTGACGTTGAGCTCCTACAATGAGCAGTTCTTC. Translation: CASSLTLSSYNEQFF.

This clonotype was observed a handful of times. The V and J genes are TRBV19 and TRBJ1-5, with 7 nucleotides matching TRBD1. The CDR3 contains 12 residues. V lost 9 bases and J lost 1; bases outside the gene matches: 0. Per the germline V gene, CDR1 is LNHDA and CDR2 is SQIVND (reference sequence). The CDR3 region is CASRGSNQPQHF. The CDR3 DNA reads TGTGCCAGCAGGGGGAGCAATCAGCCCCAGCATTTT.

This clonotype was observed many times. The CDR3 DNA reads TGCAGCGTCGAGACAGGGGACGGGACCGGGGAGCTGTTTTTT. Its translation is CSVETGDGTGELFF. The chain joins TRBV29-1 to TRBJ2-2; 8 nucleotides agree with TRBD1. The CDR3 is 14 residues long. CDR1 is SQVTM, CDR2 ANQGSEA, per germline. Trimming took 6 bases from V and 5 from J; bases not matched to a gene: 8.

The chain links TRBV29-1 to TRBJ2-1; 13 positions agree with TRBD2. Germline CDR1 reads SQVTM; CDR2 reads ANQGSEA. The CDR3 extends over 14 amino acids. The junction had 8 bases not matched to a gene; V was cut back by 6 bases and J by 9 bases. In DNA, the CDR3 is TGCAGCGTCTTCACTAGCGGGGGGGCCAGTGAGCAGTTCTTC. Translating gives CSVFTSGGASEQFF.

This chain connects TRBV11-1 to TRBJ2-5; 8 nucleotides line up with TRBD2. Germline trimming cut 1 base from V and 4 bases from J; bases unmatched to any gene: 2. CDR3 length: 14 residues. The V gene's germline CDR1 is SGHAT and CDR2 FQDESV (reference sequence). The CDR3 sequence: CASSLVAGRETQYF. As DNA, the CDR3 is TGTGCCAGCAGCTTAGTAGCGGGGAGAGAGACCCAGTACTTC.

Relative to its sample, this clonotype is medium-sized (0.01 to 0.1%). J is TRBJ2-6 and V is TRBV12-5, with 11 bases lining up with TRBD2. The CDR3 totals 17 residues. In germline, CDR1 is LGHNT, CDR2 FRNRAP. V lost 0 bases to trimming and J lost 2 bases; unmatched junction nucleotides: 0. The CDR3: CASGLVLAGAGANVLTF. The CDR3 nucleotides are TGTGCTAGTGGTTTGGTACTAGCGGGGGCTGGGGCCAACGTCCTGACTTTC. Drawing the rest from reference TRBV12-5 and TRBJ2-6, the complete variable domain is DARVTQTPRHKVTEMGQEVTMRCQPILGHNTVFWYRQTMMQGLELLAYFRNRAPLDDSGMPKDRFSAEMPDATLATLKIQPSEPRDSAVYFCASGLVLAGAGANVLTFGAGSRLTVL.

The J gene is TRBJ2-7, the V gene TRBV6-6; 9 bases agree with TRBD2. CDR1 is MNHNY and CDR2 is SVGAGI in the germline V gene (reference sequence). J was trimmed by 4 bases and V by 5 bases; bases with no gene match: 9. The CDR3 spans 15 residues. The CDR3 loop reads CASSPTASGAYEQYF. The CDR3 nucleotides read TGTGCCAGCAGTCCCACGGCTAGCGGGGCGTACGAGCAGTACTTC.

The rearrangement joins TRBV7-9 to TRBJ2-5; TRBD1 is a possible D gene (5 bases). The germline V and J ends were trimmed by 5 bases and 1 base, with 11 bases remaining between them. Germline V gene sequence: CDR1 SEHNR, CDR2 FQNEAQ (reference sequence). This CDR3 contains 14 residues. CDR3 bases: TGTGCCAGCAGCCAAGGGCAGGGCCAAGAGACCCAGTACTTC. Residues: CASSQGQGQETQYF. The full variable domain, its missing parts supplied by reference TRBV7-9 and TRBJ2-5, is DTGVSQNPRHKITKRGQNVTFRCDPISEHNRLYWYRQTLGQGPEFLTYFQNEAQLEKSRLLSDRFSAERPKGSFSTLEIQRTEQGDSAMYLCASSQGQGQETQYFGPGTRLLVL.

By sample share, this clonotype is medium-sized (0.01 to 0.1%). The rearrangement uses TRBV28 and TRBJ2-2; tentative D call: TRBD2 (6 bases). This CDR3 contains 15 residues. V was pared by 6 bases and J by 1 base, with 12 bases between. Germline loops: CDR1 MDHEN, CDR2 SYDVKM. DNA of the CDR3: TGTGCCAGCAGCATGGCGGGGAGGAACACCGGGGAGCTGTTTTTT. Protein sequence: CASSMAGRNTGELFF.

By share, this clonotype counts as medium-sized. V usage is TRBV6-5 and J usage is TRBJ1-5; tentative D call: TRBD1 (5 bases). The CDR3 length is 12 residues. V was cut by 8 bases and J by 4 bases, with 9 bases left in between. The germline CDR1 and CDR2 sequences are MNHEY and SVGAGI. The CDR3 nucleotides read TGTGCCAGCGGCAGGGCGAATCAGCCCCAGCATTTT. Translated, it gives CASGRANQPQHF.